This T cell receptor (beta chain) was identified during a study of T cells after yellow fever vaccination. Whole-study results and caveats: Clones from primary vaccination mostly reappeared after the booster (around 96% CD4, about 85% CD8).

Germline CDR1 reads SGDLS; CDR2 reads YYNGEE. The CDR3 has 15 amino acids. Trimming at V came to 8 bases and at J to 0 bases, leaving 7 bases not matched to a gene. About this clonotype: The target antigen is unknown.

TCRdb re-derived calls from the 5' RACE reads in MiXCR, one entry per CDR3 protein. The sample has approximately 550,000 distinct CDR3 sequences, roughly 19% seen once. The rearrangement uses TRBV9 and TRBJ2-3, with 9 positions matching TRBD2. This sequence was found in a man in his thirties or forties who received the YFV17D yellow fever vaccine. The material sequenced was PBMCs, taken 15 days after the yellow fever booster vaccination. CDR3 in amino acids: CASAISGRSTDTQYF. Here the CDR3 DNA reads TGTGCCAGTGCGATTAGCGGGAGAAGCACAGATACGCAGTATTTT.